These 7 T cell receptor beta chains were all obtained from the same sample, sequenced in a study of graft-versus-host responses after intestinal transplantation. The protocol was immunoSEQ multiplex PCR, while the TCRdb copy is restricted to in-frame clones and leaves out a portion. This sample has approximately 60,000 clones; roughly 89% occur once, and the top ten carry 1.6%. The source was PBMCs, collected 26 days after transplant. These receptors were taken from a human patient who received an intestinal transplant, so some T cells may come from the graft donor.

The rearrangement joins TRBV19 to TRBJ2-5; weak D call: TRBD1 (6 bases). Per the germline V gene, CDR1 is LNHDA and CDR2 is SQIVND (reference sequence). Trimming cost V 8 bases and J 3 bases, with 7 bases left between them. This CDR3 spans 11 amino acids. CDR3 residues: CASRTEETQYF. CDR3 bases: TGTGCCAGTCGGACAGAAGAGACCCAGTACTTC.

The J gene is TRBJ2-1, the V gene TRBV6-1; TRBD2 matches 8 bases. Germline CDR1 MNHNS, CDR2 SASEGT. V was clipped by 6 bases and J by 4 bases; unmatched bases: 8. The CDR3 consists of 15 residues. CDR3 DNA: TGTGCCAGCAGCGCCGGGAGCGGGGGATACAATGAGCAGTTCTTC. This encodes CASSAGSGGYNEQFF.

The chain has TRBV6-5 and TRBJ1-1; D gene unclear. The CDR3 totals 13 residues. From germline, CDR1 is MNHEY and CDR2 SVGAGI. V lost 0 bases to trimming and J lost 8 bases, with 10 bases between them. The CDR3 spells CASSYSSAREAFF. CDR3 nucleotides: TGTGCCAGCAGTTACTCCTCGGCGCGGGAAGCTTTCTTT.

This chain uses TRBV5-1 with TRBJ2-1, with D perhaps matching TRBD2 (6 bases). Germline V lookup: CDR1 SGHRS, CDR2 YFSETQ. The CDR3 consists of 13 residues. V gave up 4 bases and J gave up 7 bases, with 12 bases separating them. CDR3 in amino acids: CASSPSAQNEQFF. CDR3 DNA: TGCGCCAGCAGCCCTAGCGCCCAGAATGAGCAGTTCTTC. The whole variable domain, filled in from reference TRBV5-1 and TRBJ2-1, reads KAGVTQTPRYLIKTRGQQVTLSCSPISGHRSVSWYQQTPGQGLQFLFEYFSETQRNKGNFPGRFSGRQFSNSRSEMNVSTLELGDSALYLCASSPSAQNEQFFGPGTRLTVL.

CDR3 protein: CASSPRTGVSPLHF. CDR3 sequence (DNA): TGTGCCAGCAGTCCAAGGACAGGGGTTTCACCCCTCCACTTT. J is TRBJ1-6 and V is TRBV28; 9 bases line up with TRBD1. J lost 9 bases, V lost 5 bases, and 5 bases had no gene match. The CDR3 extends over 14 amino acids. Germline values: CDR1 MDHEN, CDR2 SYDVKM.

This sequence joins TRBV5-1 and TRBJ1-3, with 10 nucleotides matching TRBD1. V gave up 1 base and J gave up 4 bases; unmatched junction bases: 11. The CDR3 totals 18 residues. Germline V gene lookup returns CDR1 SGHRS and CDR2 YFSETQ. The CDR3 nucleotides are TGCGCCAGCAGCTTGCTGCCGGGACAGGGGACGGTCGGAAACACCATATATTTT. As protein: CASSLLPGQGTVGNTIYF.

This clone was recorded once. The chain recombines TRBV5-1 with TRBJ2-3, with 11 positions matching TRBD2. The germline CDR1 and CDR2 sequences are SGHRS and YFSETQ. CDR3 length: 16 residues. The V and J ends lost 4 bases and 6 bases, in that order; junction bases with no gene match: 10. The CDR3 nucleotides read TGCGCCAGCAGCCCTCTAGCGGGGGGCACCCGCGATACGCAGTATTTT. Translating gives CASSPLAGGTRDTQYF. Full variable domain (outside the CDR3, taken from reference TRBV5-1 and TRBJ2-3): KAGVTQTPRYLIKTRGQQVTLSCSPISGHRSVSWYQQTPGQGLQFLFEYFSETQRNKGNFPGRFSGRQFSNSRSEMNVSTLELGDSALYLCASSPLAGGTRDTQYFGPGTRLTVL.